Here is one T cell receptor beta chain with its context. Reverse transcription of about 0.5 to 1 ug RNA used random hexamers. TCR beta CDR3 was amplified by immunoSEQ multiplex PCR. This amplification extended across 54 Vbeta and 13 Jbeta segments. TCRdb analysed the immunoSEQ multiplex PCR reads with MiXCR anew, one entry per CDR3 protein. Among approximately 150,000 distinct CDR3 sequences listed, around 95% were seen once. This record belongs to a study of CD8 T cells in Susac syndrome. Study overall: Each patient with Susac syndrome, at the time of blood draw, was therapy-naive, on corticosteroids, or on intravenous immunoglobulin alone.

V was cut by 6 bases and J by 2 bases, with 13 bases left in between. The CDR3 sequence is 13 residues long. Germline V gene sequence: CDR1 DFQATT, CDR2 SNEGSKA (reference sequence). Sequencing of TCR beta was performed on blood CD8+ T cells and on blood CD4+ T cells. Input material: CD4+ T cells from PBMCs. This chain uses TRBV20-1 with TRBJ1-2; D is uncertain. This TCR was sampled from a human donor with Susac syndrome. CDR3 sequence: CSAQKPGNYGYTF. The DNA of the CDR3 is TGCAGTGCCCAGAAGCCTGGAAACTATGGCTACACCTTC.